The 23 T cell receptor beta chains below all came from one sample that was sequenced in a study of blood T cell repertoires in COVID-19. Profiling relied on immunoSEQ multiplex PCR, and the TCRdb table lists in-frame clones only, not all of them. This sample has a few hundred thousand clones; around 88% occur once, and the top ten carry approximately 9%. Sequencing input: PBMCs or T cells enriched from blood (not recorded which). These receptor sequences come from a man aged 40-49 years who had recovered from COVID-19.

The chain joins TRBV19 to TRBJ2-1, with 8 bases identical to TRBD2. From germline, CDR1 is LNHDA and CDR2 SQIVND (reference sequence). CDR3 length: 16 residues. J lost 7 bases, V lost 1 base, and 9 bases had no gene match. CDR3 DNA sequence: TGTGCCAGTAGTATAGCAACGAGCGGGAGAACGAATGAGCAGTTCTTC. It is translated as CASSIATSGRTNEQFF.

The rearrangement links TRBV19 to TRBJ2-7, with a tentative D call TRBD1 (6 bases). Germline CDR1 reads LNHDA; CDR2 reads SQIVND (reference sequence). V gave up 1 base and J gave up 0 bases, with 13 bases separating them. The CDR3 length is 16 residues. DNA of the CDR3: TGTGCCAGTAGTATAGGTCTTAGGGGGAGCTCCTACGAGCAGTACTTC. It yields the protein CASSIGLRGSSYEQYF.

V and J are TRBV3-1 (or the pseudogene TRBV3-2) and TRBJ2-3, with 9 bases aligning to TRBD2. V shed 1 base and J 5 bases; nucleotides not matched to a gene: 4. CDR1 is LGHDT, CDR2 YNNKEL, per germline (reference sequence). The CDR3 consists of 15 residues. The CDR3 region has the DNA TGTGCCAGCAGCCAAGGTAGCGGGGGAGTAGATACGCAGTATTTT. This encodes CASSQGSGGVDTQYF.

V gene TRBV18 combines with J gene TRBJ2-7; TRBD1 aligns across 8 bases. V shed 3 bases and J 1 base; nucleotides not matched to a gene: 2. Germline loops: CDR1 KGHSH, CDR2 LQKENI. The CDR3 totals 14 residues. The CDR3, as DNA: TGTGCCAGCTCACCGCGGACAGGGTCCTACGAGCAGTACTTC. This translates into CASSPRTGSYEQYF.

The V and J genes are TRBV5-4 and TRBJ2-1; D perhaps matches TRBD1 (7 bases). Germline-derived CDR1 and CDR2 are SGHNT and YYREEE (reference sequence). CDR3 length equals 17 residues. V lost 4 bases, J lost 8 bases, and 25 bases lay in between. CDR3 sequence (DNA): TGTGCCAGCAGCACCACACAAGGGGGCGGGGAAGTTTATGAGCAGTTCTTC. This codes for CASSTTQGGGEVYEQFF.

Points on this clone: Other DNA sequences in the sample encode the same CDR3. The gene calls are TRBV9 and TRBJ2-3; 15 bases line up with TRBD2. Looked up from germline, CDR1 is SGDLS and CDR2 is YYNGEE. Trimming took 4 bases from V and 0 from J; bases not matched to a gene: 6. The CDR3 sequence is 18 residues long. CDR3 protein: CASSPGLAGGTSTDTQYF. The CDR3 DNA is TGTGCCAGCAGCCCCGGACTAGCGGGAGGGACTAGCACAGATACGCAGTATTTT.

The rearrangement joins TRBV2 to TRBJ1-1, with D hard to call. CDR1 is SNHLY, CDR2 FYNNEI, per germline. Trimming left V 10 bases short and J 1 base short, with 13 bases between. The CDR3 covers 13 residues. Here the CDR3 reads CATTSTENTEAFF. CDR3 nucleotide sequence: TGTGCCACTACATCGACTGAGAACACTGAAGCTTTCTTT.

This clone was observed a few times. V gene TRBV6-1 combines with J gene TRBJ1-2; D is perhaps TRBD1 (6 bases). V was pared by 0 bases and J by 4 bases, with 12 bases between. The germline CDR1 and CDR2 sequences are MNHNS and SASEGT. CDR3 size: 15 residues. The CDR3 sequence: CASSEASVGAYGYTF. The CDR3 DNA reads TGTGCCAGCAGTGAAGCATCGGTGGGGGCCTATGGCTACACCTTC.

The gene calls are TRBV9 and TRBJ2-1, with 7 bases that match TRBD2. This CDR3 is built from 16 residues. Unmatched junction bases numbered 12, after V lost 4 bases and J lost 5 bases. CDR1 is SGDLS, CDR2 YYNGEE, per germline. CDR3 in amino acids: CASSPRGAGVDNEQFF. CDR3 in DNA: TGTGCCAGCAGCCCGAGGGGTGCGGGAGTTGACAATGAGCAGTTCTTC.

This clone was seen only a few times. The V and J genes are TRBV4-2 and TRBJ2-1; D remains unclear. CDR3 length equals 13 residues. V lost 1 base and J 4 bases, leaving 5 bases between the germline ends. Per germline, CDR1 LGHNA and CDR2 YNFKEQ. The DNA of the CDR3 is TGTGCCAGCAGCCAAGGCACATACAATGAGCAGTTCTTC. Translating it yields CASSQGTYNEQFF.

The gene calls are TRBV14 and TRBJ2-5, with D possibly TRBD2 on 5 matching bases. Per the germline V gene, CDR1 is SGHDN and CDR2 is FVKESK. The CDR3 is 16 amino acids. V shed 0 bases and J shed 0 bases, with 11 bases lying between them. The CDR3 nucleotides are TGTGCCAGCAGCCAAGAAAAAACGGGGTACCAAGAGACCCAGTACTTC. Translated, it gives CASSQEKTGYQETQYF.

V and J are TRBV30 and TRBJ2-2, with D possibly matching TRBD1 (5 bases). Looked up from germline, CDR1 is GTSNPN and CDR2 is SVGIG (reference sequence). V was clipped by 0 bases and J by 10 bases, with 18 bases between them. This CDR3 is 15 amino acids long. The CDR3 region is CAWSVALGHGAELFF. The DNA of the CDR3 is TGTGCCTGGAGTGTAGCCCTAGGACATGGTGCGGAGCTGTTTTTT.

The chain links TRBV11-2 to TRBJ2-5; 11 nucleotides agree with TRBD2. CDR3 size: 17 residues. CDR1 SGHAT and CDR2 FQNNGV come from the germline V gene. V shed 0 bases and J 6 bases; nucleotides not matched to a gene: 9. CDR3 in DNA: TGTGCCAGCAGCTTAGATTTGAATAGCGGGAGGGCCAAGACCCAGTACTTC. Translating gives CASSLDLNSGRAKTQYF.

The rearrangement links TRBV11-2 to TRBJ2-7, with 11 bases that match TRBD1. CDR3 size: 15 residues. Trimming took 4 bases from V and 2 from J; bases not matched to a gene: 4. Germline CDR1 SGHAT, CDR2 FQNNGV. The DNA of the CDR3 is TGTGCCAGCAGCTATCGGGGACAGGGGGCCTACGAGCAGTACTTC. Its translation is CASSYRGQGAYEQYF.

The rearrangement joins TRBV29-1 to TRBJ2-7, with 8 bases matching TRBD1. This CDR3 comprises 12 residues. Germline loops: CDR1 SQVTM, CDR2 ANQGSEA. With 5 bases clipped from V and 3 bases from J, the junction kept 3 bases outside the gene matches. For the CDR3, the DNA is TGCAGCGTTTCACAGGGGGTCTACGAGCAGTACTTC. Residues: CSVSQGVYEQYF.

The chain recombines TRBV3-1 (or the pseudogene TRBV3-2) with TRBJ1-1; perhaps TRBD1 as D (5 bases). The CDR3 consists of 17 residues. Per germline, CDR1 LGHDT and CDR2 YNNKEL (reference sequence). Trimming took 4 bases from V and 1 from J, leaving 19 bases between them. CDR3 sequence (DNA): TGTGCCAGCAGCCTACAAGGGGAAATCAGGTGGAACACTGAAGCTTTCTTT. This translates into CASSLQGEIRWNTEAFF.

This chain joins TRBV21-1 and TRBJ2-3; the listed D gene, TRBD1, was not tested against the DNA. TRBV21-1 is described as a pseudogene. CDR3 size: 17 residues. The CDR3 here is CASSIVDRGPGTDTQYF. CDR3 nucleotide sequence: TGTGCCAGCAGCATTGTGGACAGAGGTCCGGGCACAGATACGCAGTATTTT.

V usage is TRBV5-1 and J usage is TRBJ2-7; D gene ambiguous. The V end lost 0 bases, the J end lost 2 bases, and 9 bases lay between the germline ends. Germline CDR1 and CDR2: SGHRS and YFSETQ. The CDR3 sequence is 14 residues long. The CDR3 DNA reads as TGCGCCAGCAGCTTGGGTCCAGGAACCTACGAGCAGTACTTC. It encodes CASSLGPGTYEQYF.

This chain uses TRBV28 with TRBJ2-1; 7 positions match TRBD1. After removal of 3 bases from V and 5 bases from J, the junction contained 10 bases not matched to a gene. CDR1 MDHEN and CDR2 SYDVKM come from the germline V gene. This CDR3 is 16 amino acids long. This chain's CDR3 is CASSLKTWTGDNEQFF. The CDR3 DNA reads as TGTGCCAGCAGTTTGAAGACTTGGACAGGAGACAATGAGCAGTTCTTC. The variable domain in full, completed from reference TRBV28 and TRBJ2-1, reads DVKVTQSSRYLVKRTGEKVFLECVQDMDHENMFWYRQDPGLGLRLIYFSYDVKMKEKGDIPEGYSVSREKKERFSLILESASTNQTSMYLCASSLKTWTGDNEQFFGPGTRLTVL.

In its sample, this clone was seen once. The CDR3 DNA follows: TGTGCCAGCAGCCAAGAATTTGTGGGGACAGGGGGGTATCAGCCCCAGCATTTT. Amino acid sequence: CASSQEFVGTGGYQPQHF. The chain joins TRBV4-2 to TRBJ1-5; 11 bases line up with TRBD1. The length of the CDR3 is 18 residues. V lost 0 bases and J lost 5; bases outside the gene matches: 9. From germline, CDR1 is LGHNA and CDR2 YNFKEQ.

This sequence joins TRBV6-5 and TRBJ2-7, with D tentatively TRBD2 (5 bases). Trimming took 0 bases from V and 6 from J, leaving 15 bases between them. CDR3 length: 15 residues. The germline V gene encodes CDR1 MNHEY and CDR2 SVGAGI. The CDR3 sequence is CASSYSSLRSGEQYF. Written as DNA, the CDR3 is TGTGCCAGCAGTTACTCGAGTTTGAGGAGCGGCGAGCAGTACTTC.

The chain joins TRBV5-3 to TRBJ2-3, with D possibly TRBD2 on 6 matching bases. TRBV5-3 falls under the ORF class, with uncertain function. This CDR3 is 16 amino acids long. V was trimmed by 1 base and J by 6 bases, leaving 18 bases between them. The CDR3 region is CARSLSVGSVCDTQYF. The DNA for the CDR3 is TGTGCCAGAAGCTTGTCAGTCGGGAGTGTCTGCGATACGCAGTATTTT.

This clone was seen only a few times. CDR3 sequence (DNA): TGTGCCAGCAGAAAAACGACAACAGGGTCCTACGAGCAGTACTTC. As protein: CASRKTTTGSYEQYF. The gene calls are TRBV27 and TRBJ2-7, with a tentative D call TRBD1 (6 bases). Per germline, CDR1 MNHEY and CDR2 SMNVEV (reference sequence). CDR3 length: 15 residues. The V end lost 6 bases, the J end lost 1 base, and 16 bases lay between the germline ends.